These 7 T cell receptor beta chains came from one sample sequenced in a study of cytomegalovirus exposure and HLA in healthy donors. PCR primers comprised 60 Vbeta and 13 Jbeta primers. Produced via immunoSEQ multiplex PCR; TCRdb's table is partial and in-frame only. Among 45,000 to 70,000 clones listed, approximately 82% were seen once. Input material: PBMCs. The receptors were sampled from a man over 45 in good health and CMV-seronegative.

The chain couples TRBV5-1 to TRBJ1-1; D is uncertain. Germline V gene sequence: CDR1 SGHRS, CDR2 YFSETQ. CDR3 length equals 14 residues. V was clipped by 1 base and J by 2 bases, with 9 bases between them. The CDR3 DNA is TGCGCCAGCAGCTTGTCGGCGGGAAACACTGAAGCTTTCTTT. Translating gives CASSLSAGNTEAFF.

This clone was counted a single time. The chain joins TRBV11-2 to TRBJ2-7, with D tentatively TRBD2 (6 bases). Germline CDR1 SGHAT, CDR2 FQNNGV. The CDR3 totals 14 residues. V lost 1 base to trimming and J lost 0 bases, with 7 bases between them. The CDR3 bases are TGTGCCAGCAGCTTAGGGGGACTCTCCTACGAGCAGTACTTC. It codes for CASSLGGLSYEQYF.

The gene calls are TRBV5-1 and TRBJ1-1; a weak D match, TRBD1 (5 bases). CDR3 length equals 14 residues. Deletions cut 0 bases from V and 7 bases from J, with 13 bases between. CDR1 and CDR2 from the germline V gene are SGHRS and YFSETQ. The CDR3 DNA reads as TGCGCCAGCAGCTTGGAGGCGACAGCAAATGAAGCTTTCTTT. This sequence encodes CASSLEATANEAFF.

J is TRBJ2-7 and V is TRBV11-1, with 7 bases fitting TRBD2. J was trimmed by 0 bases and V by 1 base; bases with no gene match: 9. The V gene's germline CDR1 is SGHAT and CDR2 FQDESV (reference sequence). CDR3 length: 17 amino acids. The CDR3 DNA reads as TGTGCCAGCAGCTTAGACTCCGCAGCGGGAAGCTCCTACGAGCAGTACTTC. It is translated as CASSLDSAAGSSYEQYF.

The gene calls are TRBV10-1 and TRBJ2-1, with D perhaps TRBD1 (5 bases). Germline-derived CDR1 and CDR2 are WNHNN and SYGVQD (reference sequence). This CDR3 is 13 amino acids long. The V end lost 7 bases, the J end lost 5 bases, and 12 bases lay between the germline ends. This chain's CDR3 is CASNMDTNNEQFF. The DNA for the CDR3 is TGCGCCAGCAACATGGACACTAACAATGAGCAGTTCTTC.

This clone was detected once. The genes are TRBV9 and TRBJ2-7, with TRBD1 as a possible D gene (6 bases). Germline-derived CDR1 and CDR2 are SGDLS and YYNGEE. The germline V and J ends were trimmed by 0 bases and 2 bases, with 9 bases remaining between them. CDR3 length: 14 amino acids. CDR3 DNA sequence: TGTGCCAGCAGCGTAGCAGGGGATACCTACGAGCAGTACTTC. It codes for CASSVAGDTYEQYF.

With respect to this clone: Germline is not matched at one junction end, which may reflect a read error. The chain carries TRBV9 and TRBJ1-1; TRBD1 matches at 9 bases. The germline gives CDR1 SGDLS, CDR2 YYNGEE. The CDR3 is 14 residues long. For the CDR3, the DNA is TGTGCCAACAGCGGACAGGGGTTGGCCACTGAAGCTTTCTTT. It translates to CANSGQGLATEAFF.